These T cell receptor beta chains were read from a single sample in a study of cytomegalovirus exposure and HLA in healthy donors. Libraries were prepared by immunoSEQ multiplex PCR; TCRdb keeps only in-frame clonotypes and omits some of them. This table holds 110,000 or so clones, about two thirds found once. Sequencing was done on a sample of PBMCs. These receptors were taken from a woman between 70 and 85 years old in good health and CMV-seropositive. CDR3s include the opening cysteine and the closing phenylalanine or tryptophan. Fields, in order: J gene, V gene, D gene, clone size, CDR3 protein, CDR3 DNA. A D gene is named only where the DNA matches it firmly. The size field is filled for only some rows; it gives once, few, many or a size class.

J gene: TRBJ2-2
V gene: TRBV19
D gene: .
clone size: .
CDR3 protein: CASSMIETNTGELFF
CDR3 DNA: TGTGCCAGTAGCATGATAGAGACGAACACCGGGGAGCTGTTTTTT

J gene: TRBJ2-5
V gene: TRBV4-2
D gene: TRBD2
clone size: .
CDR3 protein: CASSQDLGRGDQETQYF
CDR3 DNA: TGTGCCAGCAGCCAAGATTTGGGTCGGGGGGATCAAGAGACCCAGTACTTC

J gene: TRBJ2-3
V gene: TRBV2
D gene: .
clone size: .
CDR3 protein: CASSVQGMGTDTQYF
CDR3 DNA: TGTGCCAGCAGTGTACAGGGAATGGGCACAGATACGCAGTATTTT

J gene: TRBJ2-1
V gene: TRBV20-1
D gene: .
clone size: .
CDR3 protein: CSAFSNEQFF
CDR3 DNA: TGCAGTGCCTTTTCCAATGAGCAGTTCTTC

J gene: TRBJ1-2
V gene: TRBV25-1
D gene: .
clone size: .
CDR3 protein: CASSPGAGYTF
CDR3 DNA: TGTGCCAGCAGTCCAGGGGCAGGCTACACCTTC

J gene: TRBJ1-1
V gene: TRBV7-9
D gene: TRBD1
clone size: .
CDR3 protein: CASSLGDRVDTEAFF
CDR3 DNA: TGTGCCAGCAGCTTAGGGGACAGGGTGGACACTGAAGCTTTCTTT

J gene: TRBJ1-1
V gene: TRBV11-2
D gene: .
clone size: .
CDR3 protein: CASSLFRGSEAFF
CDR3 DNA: TGTGCCAGCAGCTTATTTAGAGGGTCTGAAGCTTTCTTT

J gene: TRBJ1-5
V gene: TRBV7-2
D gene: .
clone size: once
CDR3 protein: CASSPGVGHPNQPQHF
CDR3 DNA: TGTGCCAGCAGCCCAGGGGTGGGGCACCCAAATCAGCCCCAGCATTTT

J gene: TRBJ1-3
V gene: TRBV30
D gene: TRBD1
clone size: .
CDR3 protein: CAWRGRGYGNTIYF
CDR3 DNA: TGTGCCTGGAGGGGCAGGGGGTATGGAAACACCATATATTTT

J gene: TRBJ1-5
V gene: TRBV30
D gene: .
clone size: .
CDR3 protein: CAWSVTGQQPQHF
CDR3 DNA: TGTGCCTGGAGTGTAACAGGCCAACAGCCCCAGCATTTT

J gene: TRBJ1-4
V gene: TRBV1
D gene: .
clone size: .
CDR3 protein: CTSSQARDRVDEKLFF
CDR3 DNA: TGCACCAGCAGCCAAGCTCGGGACAGGGTGGATGAAAAACTGTTTTTT

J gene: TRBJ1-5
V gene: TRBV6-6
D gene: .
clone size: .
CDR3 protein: CASRGRGTHQPQHF
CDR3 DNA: TGTGCCAGCAGGGGCCGCGGGACCCATCAGCCCCAGCATTTT

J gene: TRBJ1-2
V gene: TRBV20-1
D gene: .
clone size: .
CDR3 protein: CSGGTNYGYTF
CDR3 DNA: TGCAGTGGCGGGACTAACTATGGCTACACCTTC

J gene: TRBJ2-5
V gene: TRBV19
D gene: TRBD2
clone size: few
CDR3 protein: CASSIPGLAGGRETQYF
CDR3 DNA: TGTGCCAGTAGTATCCCGGGACTAGCGGGGGGGCGGGAGACCCAGTACTTC

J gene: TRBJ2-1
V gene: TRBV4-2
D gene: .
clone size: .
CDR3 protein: CASSQEAASSYNEQFF
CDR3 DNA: TGTGCCAGCAGCCAAGAGGCAGCGAGCTCCTACAATGAGCAGTTCTTC

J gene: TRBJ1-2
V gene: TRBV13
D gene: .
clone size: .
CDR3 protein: CASSSNRQRVYGYTF
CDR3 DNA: TGTGCCAGCAGCTCCAACAGACAGAGAGTCTATGGCTACACCTTC

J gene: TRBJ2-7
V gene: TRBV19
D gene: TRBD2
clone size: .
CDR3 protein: CASSIAGTRIYEQYF
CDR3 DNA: TGTGCCAGTAGTATAGCCGGGACTAGGATCTACGAGCAGTACTTC

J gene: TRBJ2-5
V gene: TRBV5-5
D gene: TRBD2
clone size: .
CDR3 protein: CASSLDLSGGLQETQYF
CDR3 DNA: TGTGCCAGCAGCTTGGATCTAAGCGGGGGATTGCAAGAGACCCAGTACTTC

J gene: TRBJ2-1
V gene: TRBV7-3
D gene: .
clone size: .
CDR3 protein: CASSSTGPNEQFF
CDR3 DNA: TGTGCCAGCAGCTCGACAGGTCCCAATGAGCAGTTCTTC

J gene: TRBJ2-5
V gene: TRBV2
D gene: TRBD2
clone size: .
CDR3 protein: CASSDQRGWETQYF
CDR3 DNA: TGTGCCAGCAGTGACCAGCGGGGATGGGAGACCCAGTACTTC

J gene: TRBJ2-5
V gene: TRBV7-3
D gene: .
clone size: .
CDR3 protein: CASSGGNQETQYF
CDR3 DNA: TGTGCCAGCAGCGGGGGGAACCAAGAGACCCAGTACTTC

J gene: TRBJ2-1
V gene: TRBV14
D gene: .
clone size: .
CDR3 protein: CASSQGGQGEQFF
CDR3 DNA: TGTGCCAGCAGCCAAGGGGGGCAGGGTGAGCAGTTCTTC

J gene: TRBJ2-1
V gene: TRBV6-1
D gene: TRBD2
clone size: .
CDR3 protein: CASGAVGGGAGNEQFF
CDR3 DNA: TGTGCCAGCGGTGCGGTTGGCGGGGGGGCGGGGAATGAGCAGTTCTTC

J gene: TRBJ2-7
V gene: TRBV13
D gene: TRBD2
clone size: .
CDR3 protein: CASSTIAGAPYEQYF
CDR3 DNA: TGTGCCAGCAGCACCATAGCGGGGGCACCCTACGAGCAGTACTTC

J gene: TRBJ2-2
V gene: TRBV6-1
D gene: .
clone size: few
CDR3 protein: CASVTPRNTGELFF
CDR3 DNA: TGTGCCAGCGTTACTCCTAGGAACACCGGGGAGCTGTTTTTT

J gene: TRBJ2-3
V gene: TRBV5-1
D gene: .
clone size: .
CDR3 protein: CASSLSDRSSQYF
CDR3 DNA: TGCGCCAGCAGCTTGTCCGACAGGTCTTCGCAGTATTTT

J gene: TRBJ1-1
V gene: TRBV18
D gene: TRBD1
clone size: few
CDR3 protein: CASSPRDRVYTEAFF
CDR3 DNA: TGTGCCAGCTCACCCCGGGACAGGGTATACACTGAAGCTTTCTTT

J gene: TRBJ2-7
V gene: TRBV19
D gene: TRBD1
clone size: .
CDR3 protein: CASSSTSGTGPSYEQYF
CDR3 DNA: TGTGCCAGTAGTTCAACCTCGGGGACAGGCCCGTCCTACGAGCAGTACTTC

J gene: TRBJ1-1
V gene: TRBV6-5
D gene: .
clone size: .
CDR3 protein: CASSYQGAGTEAFF
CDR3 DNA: TGTGCCAGCAGTTACCAGGGCGCTGGGACTGAAGCTTTCTTT

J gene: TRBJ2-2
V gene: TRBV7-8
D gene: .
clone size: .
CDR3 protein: CASSLQSLPTGELFF
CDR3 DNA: TGTGCCAGCAGCTTACAAAGCCTTCCCACCGGGGAGCTGTTTTTT

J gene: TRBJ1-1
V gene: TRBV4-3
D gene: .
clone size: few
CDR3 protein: CASSQGSTVNTEAFF
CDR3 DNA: TGCGCCAGCAGCCAAGGTAGTACGGTGAACACTGAAGCTTTCTTT

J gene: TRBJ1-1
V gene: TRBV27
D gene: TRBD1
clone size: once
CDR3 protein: CASSFDRGPLRTEAFF
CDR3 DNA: TGTGCCAGCAGTTTCGACAGGGGGCCGCTAAGGACTGAAGCTTTCTTT

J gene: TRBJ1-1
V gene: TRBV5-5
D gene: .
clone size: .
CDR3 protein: CASSLGMNTEAFF
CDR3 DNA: TGTGCCAGCAGCTTGGGTATGAACACTGAAGCTTTCTTT

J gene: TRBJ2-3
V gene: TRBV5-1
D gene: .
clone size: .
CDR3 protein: CASSPSGDTQYF
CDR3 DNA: TGCGCCAGCAGCCCCTCAGGAGATACGCAGTATTTT

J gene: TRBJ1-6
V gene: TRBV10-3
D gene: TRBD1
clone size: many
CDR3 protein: CAISKGDSRESPLHF
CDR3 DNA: TGTGCCATCAGCAAAGGGGACAGTCGTGAATCACCCCTCCACTTT

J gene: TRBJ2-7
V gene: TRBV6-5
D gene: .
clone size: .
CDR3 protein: CASRDRGGQAYEQYF
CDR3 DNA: TGTGCCAGCAGAGATAGGGGAGGACAGGCCTACGAGCAGTACTTC

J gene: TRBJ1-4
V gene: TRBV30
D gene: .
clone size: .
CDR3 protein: CAWSVQGLEKLFF
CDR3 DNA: TGTGCCTGGAGTGTACAGGGTTTGGAAAAACTGTTTTTT

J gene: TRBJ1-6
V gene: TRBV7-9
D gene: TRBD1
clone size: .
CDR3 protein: CASSSRDRGSSPLHF
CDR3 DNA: TGTGCCAGCAGCTCCCGGGACAGGGGTAGCTCACCCCTCCACTTT

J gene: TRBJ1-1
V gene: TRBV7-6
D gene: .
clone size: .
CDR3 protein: CASSQIDGAVTEAFF
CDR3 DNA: TGTGCCAGCAGCCAGATAGATGGGGCGGTCACTGAAGCTTTCTTT

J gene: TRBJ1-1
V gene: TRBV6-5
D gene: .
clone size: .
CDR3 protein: CASSYQSGVDTEAFF
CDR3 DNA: TGTGCCAGCAGTTACCAGTCAGGGGTCGACACTGAAGCTTTCTTT

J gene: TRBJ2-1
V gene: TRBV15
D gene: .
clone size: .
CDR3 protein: CATSRDAGGLDEQFF
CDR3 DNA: TGTGCCACCAGCAGAGATGCCGGGGGATTAGATGAGCAGTTCTTC

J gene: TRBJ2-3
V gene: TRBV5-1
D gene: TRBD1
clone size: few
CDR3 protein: CASSSGQAADTQYF
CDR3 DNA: TGCGCCAGCAGCTCCGGACAGGCGGCAGATACGCAGTATTTT

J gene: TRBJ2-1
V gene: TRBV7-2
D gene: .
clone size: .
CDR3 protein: CASSLYPGAYNEQFF
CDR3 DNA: TGTGCCAGCAGCTTATATCCAGGGGCCTACAATGAGCAGTTCTTC

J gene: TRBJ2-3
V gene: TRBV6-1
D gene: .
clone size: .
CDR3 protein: CASSSLDTQYF
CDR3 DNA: TGTGCCAGCAGTTCGTTAGATACGCAGTATTTT

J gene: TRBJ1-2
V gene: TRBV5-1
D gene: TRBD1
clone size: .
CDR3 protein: CASSLRQGAQGYGYTF
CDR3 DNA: TGCGCCAGCAGCTTGCGACAGGGGGCTCAAGGCTATGGCTACACCTTC

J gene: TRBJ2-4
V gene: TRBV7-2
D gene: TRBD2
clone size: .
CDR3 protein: CASSAGTSGGAWNIQYF
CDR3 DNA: TGTGCCAGCAGCGCCGGGACTAGCGGGGGGGCATGGAACATTCAGTACTTC

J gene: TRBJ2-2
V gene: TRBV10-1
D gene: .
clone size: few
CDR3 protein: CASGHGGAGTGELFF
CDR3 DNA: TGCGCCAGTGGGCATGGGGGGGCAGGCACCGGGGAGCTGTTTTTT

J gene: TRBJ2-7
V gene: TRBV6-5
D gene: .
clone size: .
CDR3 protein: CASSLGLTYEQYF
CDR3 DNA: TGTGCCAGCAGTTTGGGCCTTACCTACGAGCAGTACTTC

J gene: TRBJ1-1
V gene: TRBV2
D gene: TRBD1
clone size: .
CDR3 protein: CASSPQGVITEAFF
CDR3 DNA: TGTGCCAGCAGTCCGCAGGGGGTGATCACTGAAGCTTTCTTT

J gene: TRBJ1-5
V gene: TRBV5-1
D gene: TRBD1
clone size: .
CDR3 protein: CASSLDGRDRSF
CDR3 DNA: TGCGCCAGCAGCTTGGATGGCCGGGACAGAAGCTTT

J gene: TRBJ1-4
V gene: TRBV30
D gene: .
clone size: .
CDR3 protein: CAWGPTEKLFF
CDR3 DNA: TGTGCCTGGGGGCCGACTGAAAAACTGTTTTTT

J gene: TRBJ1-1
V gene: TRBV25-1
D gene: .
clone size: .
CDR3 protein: CASSIQGIEAFF
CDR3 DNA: TGTGCCAGCAGTATACAGGGAATTGAAGCTTTCTTT

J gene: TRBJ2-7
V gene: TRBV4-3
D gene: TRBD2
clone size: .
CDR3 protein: CASSQGTSGTYEQYF
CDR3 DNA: TGCGCCAGCAGCCAAGGGACTAGCGGTACCTACGAGCAGTACTTC

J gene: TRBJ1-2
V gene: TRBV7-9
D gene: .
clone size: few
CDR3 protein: CASSPTGSDYGYTF
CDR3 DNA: TGTGCCAGCAGCCCGACAGGCAGTGACTATGGCTACACCTTC

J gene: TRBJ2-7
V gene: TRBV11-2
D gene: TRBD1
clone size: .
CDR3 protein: CASSSSFFDRGPYEQYF
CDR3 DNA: TGTGCCAGCAGCTCTAGTTTCTTCGACAGGGGACCCTACGAGCAGTACTTC

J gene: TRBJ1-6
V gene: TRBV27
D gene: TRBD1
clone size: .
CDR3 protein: CASSGLGQGEYAPLHF
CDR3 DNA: TGTGCCAGCAGTGGACTAGGACAGGGGGAATATGCACCCCTCCACTTT